The 30 T cell receptor beta chains presented below share a single source sample, sequenced in a study of blood T cell repertoires in COVID-19. This table comes from immunoSEQ multiplex PCR, and its TCRdb copy is limited to in-frame clones, with some not included. The sample contains roughly 150,000 clones, about 82% of which appear only once. The sequencing input was peripheral blood. The receptor source for this set is an elderly woman with COVID-19, enrolled during active disease.

The genes are TRBV5-1 and TRBJ2-6, with 7 bases identical to TRBD1. From germline, CDR1 is SGHRS and CDR2 YFSETQ. CDR3 length: 19 amino acids. V gave up 1 base and J gave up 0 bases; unmatched junction bases: 10. In DNA form, the CDR3 reads TGCGCCAGCAGCTTGTTTAGACAGGGCGAAATCTCTGGGGCCAACGTCCTGACTTTC. This sequence encodes CASSLFRQGEISGANVLTF.

This clone was found once. V gene TRBV2 combines with J gene TRBJ1-5; D perhaps matches TRBD1 (6 bases). From germline, CDR1 is SNHLY and CDR2 FYNNEI. There are 12 residues in the CDR3. The V end was cut by 2 bases, the J end by 7 bases, with 6 bases between. CDR3 loop: CASSEQGQPQHF. CDR3 coding DNA: TGTGCCAGCAGTGAACAGGGGCAGCCCCAGCATTTT.

The genes are TRBV27 and TRBJ2-5; TRBD1 might be the D (5 bases). The CDR3 is 14 amino acids. The germline V gene has CDR1 MNHEY and CDR2 SMNVEV (reference sequence). Trimming took off 5 bases at V and 3 bases at J, with 13 bases between the two ends. The CDR3 here is CASSPDSTKETQYF. CDR3 sequence (DNA): TGTGCCAGCAGTCCCGACAGCACAAAAGAGACCCAGTACTTC.

This chain connects TRBV9 to TRBJ1-2; D not resolved. CDR3 length: 13 amino acids. Germline CDR1 and CDR2: SGDLS and YYNGEE. The V gene lost 4 bases and the J gene lost 4 bases, with 11 bases spanning the gap. CDR3 in DNA: TGTGCCAGCAGCCCCGACGGAGCCTATGGCTACACCTTC. This encodes CASSPDGAYGYTF.

This clone occurred a few times. V and J are TRBV6-2 or TRBV6-3 and TRBJ1-5; D gene uncertain. Germline V lookup: CDR1 MNHEY, CDR2 SVGEGT. CDR3 length: 14 residues. The V end lost 0 bases, the J end lost 6 bases, and 9 bases lay between the germline ends. CDR3 protein: CASSYSGRSQPQHF. In DNA, the CDR3 is TGTGCCAGCAGTTACTCAGGGAGAAGTCAGCCCCAGCATTTT.

The chain uses TRBV5-1 and TRBJ1-1; a possible D gene is TRBD1 (6 bases). Deletions cut 0 bases from V and 2 bases from J, with 11 bases between. From germline, CDR1 is SGHRS and CDR2 YFSETQ. The CDR3 contains 15 residues. The CDR3 DNA follows: TGCGCCAGCAGCTTGGGTGGGGGGGCCAACACTGAAGCTTTCTTT. Translation gives CASSLGGGANTEAFF. Looking up the rest from reference TRBV5-1 and TRBJ1-1 gives the full variable domain: KAGVTQTPRYLIKTRGQQVTLSCSPISGHRSVSWYQQTPGQGLQFLFEYFSETQRNKGNFPGRFSGRQFSNSRSEMNVSTLELGDSALYLCASSLGGGANTEAFFGQGTRLTVV.

This clone was counted a few times. V gene TRBV11-2 combines with J gene TRBJ2-7, with D perhaps TRBD1 (6 bases). This CDR3 has 15 residues. Germline loops: CDR1 SGHAT, CDR2 FQNNGV. V gave up 0 bases and J gave up 6 bases, with 15 bases separating them. The DNA for the CDR3 is TGTGCCAGCAGCTTAGACCCAAACAGGGTAGGCGAGCAGTACTTC. Amino acid sequence: CASSLDPNRVGEQYF.

This CDR3 is CASSAQQGNSPLHF. Here the CDR3 DNA reads TGTGCCAGCAGTGCTCAGCAGGGGAATTCACCCCTCCACTTT. V and J are TRBV2 and TRBJ1-6; possible D gene TRBD1, 6 bases. This CDR3 is built from 14 residues. Germline V CDR1 and CDR2: SNHLY, FYNNEI. Between the trimmed V and J ends, which lost 4 bases and 7 bases, there was a span of 11 bases.

J is TRBJ1-6 and V is TRBV5-6; D is perhaps TRBD1 (6 bases). The germline V gene encodes CDR1 SGHDT and CDR2 YYEEEE. The CDR3 spans 16 residues. V lost 4 bases and J lost 7, with 18 bases in between. The CDR3 DNA reads as TGTGCCAGCAGCCCCGGAGGGGGGCGGGGGAATTCACCCCTCCACTTT. Amino acids: CASSPGGGRGNSPLHF.

V gene TRBV5-1 combines with J gene TRBJ2-3; 7 bases are shared with TRBD1. This CDR3 is built from 14 residues. V shed 4 bases and J 5 bases; nucleotides not matched to a gene: 7. Germline assignment: CDR1 SGHRS and CDR2 YFSETQ. The CDR3: CASSQLTGQDTQYF. CDR3 DNA sequence: TGCGCCAGCAGCCAACTGACAGGGCAAGATACGCAGTATTTT.

Only one count was recorded for this clone. This chain joins TRBV7-9 and TRBJ2-7, with 10 nucleotides matching TRBD1. The V gene end was trimmed by 0 bases and the J gene end by 7 bases; junction bases not matched to a gene: 9. Germline CDR1 and CDR2: SEHNR and FQNEAQ (reference sequence). The CDR3 has 16 amino acids. Here the CDR3 reads CASSLATGQGSGEQYF. CDR3 DNA sequence: TGTGCCAGCAGCTTAGCGACGGGACAGGGGTCGGGGGAGCAGTACTTC.

The sample holds one count of this clone. The chain combines TRBV30 with TRBJ1-2; D is perhaps TRBD1 (6 bases). V was trimmed by 1 base and J by 12 bases, leaving 6 bases between them. The CDR3 length is 9 residues. CDR1 GTSNPN and CDR2 SVGIG come from the germline V gene (reference sequence). DNA for the CDR3: TGTGCCTGGAGTGGGACAGACACCTTC. Encoded protein: CAWSGTDTF.

The rearrangement joins TRBV9 to TRBJ2-5, with TRBD2 matching over 10 bases. Trimming at V came to 1 base and at J to 4 bases, leaving 10 bases not matched to a gene. The CDR3 length is 17 residues. Germline V gene lookup returns CDR1 SGDLS and CDR2 YYNGEE. The chain's CDR3 is CASSVTASGRGLETQYF. CDR3 nucleotide sequence: TGTGCCAGCAGCGTAACGGCTAGCGGGAGAGGTCTAGAGACCCAGTACTTC. Combining the CDR3 with reference TRBV9 and TRBJ2-5 gives the whole variable domain DSGVTQTPKHLITATGQRVTLRCSPRSGDLSVYWYQQSLDQGLQFLIQYYNGEERAKGNILERFSAQQFPDLHSELNLSSLELGDSALYFCASSVTASGRGLETQYFGPGTRLLVL.

Only one count was recorded for this clone. The V call is TRBV5-1, the J call TRBJ1-4; D possibly corresponds to TRBD1 (5 bases). Per germline, CDR1 SGHRS and CDR2 YFSETQ. The CDR3 length is 19 residues. V was pared by 1 base and J by 0 bases, with 19 bases between. The CDR3 is CASSLSSGSRGSTNEKLFF. CDR3 in DNA: TGCGCCAGCAGCTTGTCTTCAGGGTCTCGTGGATCAACTAATGAAAAACTGTTTTTT. The entire variable domain, with the rest obtained from reference TRBV5-1 and TRBJ1-4, is as follows: KAGVTQTPRYLIKTRGQQVTLSCSPISGHRSVSWYQQTPGQGLQFLFEYFSETQRNKGNFPGRFSGRQFSNSRSEMNVSTLELGDSALYLCASSLSSGSRGSTNEKLFFGSGTQLSVL.

The chain carries TRBV10-3 and TRBJ2-3; no clear D gene. Germline values: CDR1 ENHRY, CDR2 SYGVKD. This CDR3 region has 15 residues. V was cut by 4 bases and J by 6 bases, with 17 bases left in between. The CDR3: CAISANAAKTDTQYF. DNA of the CDR3: TGTGCCATCAGTGCAAACGCGGCAAAGACGGATACGCAGTATTTT.

The chain is built from TRBV19 and TRBJ2-7, with TRBD2 matching 11 bases. CDR3 length: 14 residues. J gave up 7 bases and V 6 bases, and 8 bases lay outside the gene matches. Germline V gives CDR1 LNHDA, CDR2 SQIVND (reference sequence). DNA of the CDR3: TGTGCCAGTAGGTTACTAGCGGGAGTCGGGGAGCAGTACTTC. Amino acid sequence: CASRLLAGVGEQYF.

The chain is built from TRBV7-9 and TRBJ1-5, with D maybe TRBD1 (6 bases). V dropped 5 bases and J dropped 6 bases, with 17 bases sitting between them. This CDR3 is built from 15 residues. In germline, CDR1 is SEHNR, CDR2 FQNEAQ (reference sequence). CDR3 sequence: CASSRFGGAGQPQHF. CDR3 bases: TGTGCCAGCAGCCGATTTGGGGGCGCGGGTCAGCCCCAGCATTTT. The variable domain in full, with the rest retrieved from reference TRBV7-9 and TRBJ1-5, is DTGVSQNPRHKITKRGQNVTFRCDPISEHNRLYWYRQTLGQGPEFLTYFQNEAQLEKSRLLSDRFSAERPKGSFSTLEIQRTEQGDSAMYLCASSRFGGAGQPQHFGDGTRLSIL.

This chain uses TRBV2 with TRBJ1-1, with D possibly matching TRBD1 (5 bases). Germline CDR1 reads SNHLY; CDR2 reads FYNNEI. Deletions cut 1 base from V and 1 base from J, with 10 bases between. The length of the CDR3 is 15 residues. CDR3 bases: TGTGCCAGCAGTGAAGTGGGACTCCGGAACACTGAAGCTTTCTTT. It codes for CASSEVGLRNTEAFF.

The V gene is TRBV3-1 (or the pseudogene TRBV3-2), the J gene TRBJ1-2; maybe TRBD1 (5 bases). V was trimmed by 2 bases and J by 8 bases, leaving 9 bases between them. The CDR3 totals 12 residues. Germline lookup yields CDR1 LGHDT and CDR2 YNNKEL (reference sequence). CDR3: CASSQQGWGYTF. The CDR3 DNA follows: TGTGCCAGCAGCCAACAGGGCTGGGGCTACACCTTC.

This clone was picked up a small number of times. The V call is TRBV5-1, the J call TRBJ1-1; 7 bases line up with TRBD1. CDR3 length: 15 residues. Germline V gene lookup returns CDR1 SGHRS and CDR2 YFSETQ. V gave up 6 bases and J gave up 5 bases; unmatched junction bases: 13. The CDR3 protein is CASTTGAPIGTEAFF. DNA of the CDR3: TGCGCCAGCACCACAGGGGCGCCGATTGGTACTGAAGCTTTCTTT.

This clone was counted only a few times. This sequence joins TRBV5-4 and TRBJ2-7, with 7 bases identical to TRBD2. This CDR3 comprises 16 residues. The germline V gene encodes CDR1 SGHNT and CDR2 YYREEE (reference sequence). Germline trimming cut 0 bases from V and 6 bases from J; bases unmatched to any gene: 12. CDR3 in DNA: TGTGCCAGCAGCTTGGGCCCTAGCGGCTCTCTGGTCGAGCAGTACTTC. Amino acids: CASSLGPSGSLVEQYF.

V gene TRBV5-1 combines with J gene TRBJ1-4, with 8 bases lining up with TRBD1. V was clipped by 4 bases and J by 4 bases; unmatched bases: 3. CDR1 and CDR2 from the germline V gene are SGHRS and YFSETQ. This CDR3 region has 14 residues. CDR3 protein: CASSQTGDNEKLFF. For the CDR3, the DNA is TGCGCCAGCAGCCAGACAGGGGATAATGAAAAACTGTTTTTT.

The CDR3 protein is CASSSALNYGYTF. In nucleotides, the CDR3 is TGTGCCAGCAGCTCGGCACTAAACTATGGCTACACCTTC. The chain carries TRBV6-6 and TRBJ1-2; no reliable D call. The CDR3 sequence is 13 residues long. Trimming removed 6 bases from V and 2 bases from J, with 10 bases in between. Germline loops: CDR1 MNHNY, CDR2 SVGAGI (reference sequence).

The chain links TRBV7-2 to TRBJ2-3; 7 bases are shared with TRBD2. Per germline, CDR1 SGHTA and CDR2 FQGNSA. Trimming at V came to 8 bases and at J to 0 bases, leaving 8 bases not matched to a gene. The CDR3 covers 15 residues. The CDR3: CASCTSGTSTDTQYF. In DNA, the CDR3 is TGTGCCAGCTGCACCAGCGGGACTAGCACAGATACGCAGTATTTT.

In this sample, this clone turned up a few times. The chain links TRBV3-1 (or the pseudogene TRBV3-2) to TRBJ2-7; D possibly corresponds to TRBD2 (5 bases). The CDR3 length is 14 residues. Trimming shortened V by 0 bases and J by 1 base, and 7 bases separated the two germline ends. Germline V CDR1 and CDR2: LGHDT, YNNKEL (reference sequence). The CDR3 DNA reads TGTGCCAGCAGCCAAGATTGGAGGTCCTACGAGCAGTACTTC. Translation gives CASSQDWRSYEQYF.

V is TRBV2 and J is TRBJ1-5; maybe TRBD1 (5 bases). The CDR3 contains 13 residues. Germline CDR1 is SNHLY and CDR2 is FYNNEI. Trimming stripped 7 bases from V and 4 bases from J, with 11 bases between. The CDR3 loop reads CASMVEGNQPQHF. In DNA form, the CDR3 reads TGTGCCAGCATGGTGGAGGGGAATCAGCCCCAGCATTTT. The variable domain in full, completed from reference TRBV2 and TRBJ1-5, reads EPEVTQTPSHQVTQMGQEVILRCVPISNHLYFYWYRQILGQKVEFLVSFYNNEISEKSEIFDDQFSVERPDGSNFTLKIRSTKLEDSAMYFCASMVEGNQPQHFGDGTRLSIL.

This clone was recorded only once. CDR3 nucleotide sequence: TGTGCCAGTAGTTGGGACACTGCCTCCTCTGGAAACACCATATATTTT. The encoded protein is CASSWDTASSGNTIYF. V and J are TRBV19 and TRBJ1-3; D possibly corresponds to TRBD1 (6 bases). This CDR3 spans 16 amino acids. Germline CDR1 is LNHDA and CDR2 is SQIVND (reference sequence). V was clipped by 5 bases and J by 0 bases, with 14 bases between them.

J is TRBJ2-2 and V is TRBV14; 8 nucleotides match TRBD2. Germline lookup yields CDR1 SGHDN and CDR2 FVKESK. J gave up 5 bases and V 2 bases, and 19 bases lay outside the gene matches. This CDR3 contains 20 residues. This CDR3 reads CASSQYAGGYIGGRTGELFF. Here the CDR3 DNA reads TGTGCCAGCAGCCAATATGCGGGGGGATATATCGGTGGTCGGACCGGGGAGCTGTTTTTT.

About this clone itself: At one end the junction does not follow the germline gene, possibly because of a read error. This chain uses TRBV29-1 with TRBJ1-1; D unresolved. This CDR3 has 10 residues. The germline gives CDR1 SQVTM, CDR2 ANQGSEA. The CDR3 coding sequence is TGCAGCGTTGTGGGGAGGGCCCTAACATTT. It encodes CSVVGRALTF. Supplemented by reference TRBV29-1 and TRBJ1-1, the full variable domain reads SAVISQKPSRDICQRGTSLTIQCQVDSQVTMMFWYRQQPGQSLTLIATANQGSEATYESGFVIDKFPISRPNLTFSTLTVSNMSPEDSSIYLCSVVGRALTFGQGTRLTVV.

The rearrangement joins TRBV7-9 to TRBJ1-2; tentative D call: TRBD1 (6 bases). This CDR3 has 16 residues. Trimming shortened V by 5 bases and J by 4 bases, and 20 bases separated the two germline ends. In germline, CDR1 is SEHNR, CDR2 FQNEAQ (reference sequence). The CDR3 region has the DNA TGTGCCAGCAGCCCCGGCCGGGACACGGGGATCTATGGCTACACCTTC. It yields the protein CASSPGRDTGIYGYTF.